This T cell receptor (beta chain) emerged from a study of T cell responses to AZD1222 COVID-19 vaccine. The study's findings and limits: Reportedly, nearly half of unique spike TCRs recognized epitopes outside B.1.351/B.1.1.7 mutations. Clonal diversity may have been underestimated, and the donors were mostly white British, with more females than males. Distributed over spike, vaccine-associated CD4 TCRs predominated at 160-218 and 743-854.

Details on this clone: What it recognizes is unknown.

Assay: immunoSEQ multiplex PCR; the TCRdb copy retains only in-frame clones and omits some. The table records 100,000 to 150,000 clones, 75% to 95% of them present only once. V dropped 3 bases and J dropped 1 base, with 7 bases sitting between them. The CDR3 runs 13 residues. Germline CDR1 and CDR2: KGHSH and LQKENI. This chain connects TRBV18 to TRBJ2-7; D may be TRBD2 (6 bases). The material sequenced was peripheral blood, taken 28 days after the second AZD1222 dose. The sequence derives from an adult who received the AZD1222 COVID-19 vaccine. Here the CDR3 DNA reads TGTGCCAGCTCACCGGGGGGTTCCTACGAGCAGTACTTC. Translated: CASSPGGSYEQYF.